This T cell receptor (beta chain) stems from a study of shared clonotypes between healthy human individuals. Regarding the study as a whole: Shared clonotypes: roughly 4.7% naive CD4, 3% to 3.5% naive CD8, roughly 2.4% memory CD4, approximately 0.4% memory CD8. The authors sampled blood alone, and tissue repertoires likely differ.

TCRdb's copy holds only in-frame clones and misses some; the assay was immunoSEQ multiplex PCR. The sample contains under 80,000 clones, 62% of which appear only once. Concerning this clone itself: As yet, its antigen is unknown.

This CDR3 is built from 16 residues. Trimming removed 4 bases from V and 8 bases from J; junction bases left unmatched: 9. Germline-derived CDR1 and CDR2 are SGHDT and YYEEEE. Each CD8 memory set brought CD45RO+ cells together with CCR7-negative CD45RA+ TemRA cells. The sequence was collected from a young man in good health. The J gene is TRBJ2-1, the V gene TRBV5-6, with 13 bases lining up with TRBD2. The sequenced material came from memory CD8+ T cells sorted from blood. The subset is: CD45RO+ cells pooled with CCR7-negative TemRA cells. The CDR3 sequence is CASSTVLAGGLDEQFF. The DNA of the CDR3 is TGTGCCAGCAGCACTGTACTAGCGGGAGGGCTGGATGAGCAGTTCTTC.